This TCR beta chain was recorded in a study of cytomegalovirus exposure and HLA in healthy donors. Use of 60 Vbeta and 13 Jbeta primers characterized the PCR. Sequenced by immunoSEQ multiplex PCR; TCRdb stores in-frame clones only, minus some. The table has approximately 110,000 clones, around 80% seen once. In the case of this clone: Its cognate antigen is unknown.

The study's findings and limits: Fewer N-insertions than the roughly 650-donor mean were reportedly shown by an Asian-associated ancestry cluster in a later analysis. Previous analysis showed most TCR beta V segments were productive about 87% or about 30% of the time. Equally common other TCR beta chains were less clonally expanded than HLA-associated ones, a later analysis found. Researchers reported in a later analysis that a missense DCLRE1C variant was tied to TCR beta V- and J-gene trimming.

CDR3 length equals 16 residues. V shed 0 bases and J 2 bases; nucleotides not matched to a gene: 6. Germline CDR1 reads SNHLY; CDR2 reads FYNNEI. Material for sequencing was PBMCs. The source of this sequence is a female donor in good health and CMV-seropositive. The rearrangement links TRBV2 to TRBJ2-5; TRBD1 aligns across 7 bases. The CDR3 DNA reads as TGTGCCAGCAGTGAAGCGCGGGTCAGGGGGCAAGAGACCCAGTACTTC. Translated: CASSEARVRGQETQYF.